The 7 T cell receptor beta chains below all came from one sample that was sequenced in a study of OX40 agonist ivuxolimab in advanced cancers. The table came from immunoSEQ multiplex PCR; TCRdb's copy has only in-frame clones and leaves some out. The data hold roughly 60,000 clones, with around 83% observed a single time. The material sequenced was CD4+ or CD8+ T cells sorted from blood, taken in a trial of the OX40 agonist ivuxolimab. Receptors originate from an adult with an advanced solid tumor such as melanoma, head and neck, liver or kidney cancer.

The V call is TRBV11-3, the J call TRBJ1-1; D is ambiguous. The germline V gene has CDR1 SGHNT and CDR2 YENEEA. The CDR3 runs 12 residues. With 0 bases removed from V and 5 bases from J, the gap between germline ends came to 4 bases. The CDR3, as DNA: TGTGCCAGCAGCTTAGAAGCTACTGAAGCTTTCTTT. Its protein is CASSLEATEAFF.

V is TRBV7-9 and J is TRBJ2-3; 10 positions agree with TRBD2. Per the germline V gene, CDR1 is SEHNR and CDR2 is FQNEAQ (reference sequence). CDR3 length equals 15 residues. V shed 3 bases and J 5 bases; nucleotides not matched to a gene: 5. The CDR3 protein is CASSFTSGIGDTQYF. The CDR3 nucleotides are TGTGCCAGCAGCTTCACTAGCGGGATCGGAGATACGCAGTATTTT.

This clone was seen only once. This rearrangement joins TRBV4-1 to TRBJ1-4, with a possible D match to TRBD1 (6 bases). This CDR3 contains 16 residues. V dropped 1 base and J dropped 1 base, with 10 bases sitting between them. CDR1 and CDR2 (germline): MGHRA, YSYEKL. The CDR3 DNA reads TGCGCCAGCAGCCAAGTTGTGGACAGAACTAATGAAAAACTGTTTTTT. This encodes CASSQVVDRTNEKLFF.

The chain links TRBV6-4 to TRBJ2-2; D is possibly TRBD1 or TRBD2 (5 bases each). Germline lookup yields CDR1 MRHNA and CDR2 SNTAGT. The CDR3 consists of 14 residues. V was cut by 3 bases and J by 4 bases, with 9 bases left in between. DNA of the CDR3: TGTGCCAGCAGTGAATTGAGGGGCACCGGGGAGCTGTTTTTT. This translates into CASSELRGTGELFF.

V is TRBV19 and J is TRBJ1-4; no reliable D call. This CDR3 contains 14 residues. CDR1 LNHDA and CDR2 SQIVND come from the germline V gene (reference sequence). V lost 7 bases, J lost 8 bases, and 17 bases lay in between. The CDR3 protein is CASTQWGGGEKLFF. In DNA form, the CDR3 reads TGTGCCAGTACCCAGTGGGGAGGAGGAGAAAAACTGTTTTTT.

This rearrangement joins TRBV11-2 to TRBJ2-7; D call uncertain. The CDR3 contains 15 residues. V lost 1 base, J lost 6 bases, and 16 bases lay in between. Germline assignment: CDR1 SGHAT and CDR2 FQNNGV. The CDR3 loop is CASSLALFRPSEQYF. In nucleotides, the CDR3 is TGTGCCAGCAGCTTAGCCCTGTTTAGGCCCTCCGAGCAGTACTTC.

This clone was recorded once. The rearrangement links TRBV18 to TRBJ1-3; D is unresolved. The CDR3 spans 15 residues. Trimming removed 0 bases at V and 2 bases at J, with 8 bases between. CDR1 is KGHSH and CDR2 is LQKENI in the germline V gene. The CDR3: CASSPPEVAGNTIYF. CDR3 nucleotides: TGTGCCAGCTCACCACCTGAGGTCGCTGGAAACACCATATATTTT.